This T cell receptor (beta chain) came from a study of beta chain features in type 1 diabetes. Study-wide results and limits: People with Type 1 diabetes carried modestly yet significantly shorter TCRB CDR3s in all four CD4+ subsets. Any HLA type influence on TCRB rearrangement was left unresolved here.

Germline loops: CDR1 MGHDK, CDR2 SYGVNS. Trimming took 1 base from V and 5 from J, leaving 14 bases between them. This CDR3 contains 15 residues. This clone was counted between two and nine times. Its antigen is currently unknown. Expressed TCRB transcripts were sequenced because the entire RNA isolate underwent reverse transcription. The repertoire was sequenced with immunoSEQ multiplex PCR; TCRdb's copy has only in-frame clones and lacks some. The repertoire consists of about 340,000 clones, with roughly 14% occurring once and the leading ten covering roughly 0.015%. Source material: naive CD4+ T cells from blood. The gene calls are TRBV25-1 and TRBJ2-5; weak D call: TRBD1 (5 bases). The TCR was taken from a woman aged 18-29 years with type 1 diabetes. The CDR3 region has the DNA TGTGCCAGCAGTGAATTAGGGGTGGAGAAGGAGACCCAGTACTTC. Translation: CASSELGVEKETQYF.